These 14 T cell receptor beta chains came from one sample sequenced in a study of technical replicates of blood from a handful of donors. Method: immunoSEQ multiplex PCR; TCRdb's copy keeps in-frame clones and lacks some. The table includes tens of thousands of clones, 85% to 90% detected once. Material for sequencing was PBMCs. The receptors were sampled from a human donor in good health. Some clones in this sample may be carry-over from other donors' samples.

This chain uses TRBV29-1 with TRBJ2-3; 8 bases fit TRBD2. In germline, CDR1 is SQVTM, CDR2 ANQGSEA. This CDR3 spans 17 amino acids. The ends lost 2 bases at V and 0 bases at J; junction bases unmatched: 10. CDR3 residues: CSVEYASGRGSTDTQYF. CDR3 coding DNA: TGCAGCGTTGAATATGCTAGCGGGCGGGGTAGCACAGATACGCAGTATTTT.

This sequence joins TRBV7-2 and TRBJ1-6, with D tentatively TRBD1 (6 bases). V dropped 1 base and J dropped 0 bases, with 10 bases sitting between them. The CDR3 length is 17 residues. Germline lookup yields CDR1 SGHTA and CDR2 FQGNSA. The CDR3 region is CASSLGQASSYNSPLHF. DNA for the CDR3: TGTGCCAGCAGCTTAGGACAGGCGAGCTCCTATAATTCACCCCTCCACTTT.

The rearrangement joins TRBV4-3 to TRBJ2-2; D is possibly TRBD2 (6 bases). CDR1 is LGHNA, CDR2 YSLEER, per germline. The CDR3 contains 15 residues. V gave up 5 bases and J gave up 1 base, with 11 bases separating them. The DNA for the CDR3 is TGCGCCAGCAGCTGGACGGGAGTGAACACCGGGGAGCTGTTTTTT. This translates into CASSWTGVNTGELFF.

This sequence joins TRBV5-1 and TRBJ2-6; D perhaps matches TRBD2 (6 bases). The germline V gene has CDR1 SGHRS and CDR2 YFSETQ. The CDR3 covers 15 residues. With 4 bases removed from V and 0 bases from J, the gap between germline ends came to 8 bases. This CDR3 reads CASSVAVSGANVLTF. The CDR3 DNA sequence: TGCGCCAGCAGCGTAGCGGTCTCTGGGGCCAACGTCCTGACTTTC. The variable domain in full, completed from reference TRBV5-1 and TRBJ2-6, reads KAGVTQTPRYLIKTRGQQVTLSCSPISGHRSVSWYQQTPGQGLQFLFEYFSETQRNKGNFPGRFSGRQFSNSRSEMNVSTLELGDSALYLCASSVAVSGANVLTFGAGSRLTVL.

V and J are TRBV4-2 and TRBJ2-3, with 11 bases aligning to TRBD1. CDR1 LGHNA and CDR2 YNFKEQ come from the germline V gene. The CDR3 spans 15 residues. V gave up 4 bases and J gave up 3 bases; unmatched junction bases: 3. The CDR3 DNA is TGTGCCAGCAGCCGAGGGACAGGGGGAACAGATACGCAGTATTTT. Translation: CASSRGTGGTDTQYF.

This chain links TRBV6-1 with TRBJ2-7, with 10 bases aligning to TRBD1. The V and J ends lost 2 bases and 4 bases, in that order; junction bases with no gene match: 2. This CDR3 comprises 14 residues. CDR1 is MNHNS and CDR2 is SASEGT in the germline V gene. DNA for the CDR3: TGTGCCAGCAGTGAAAGGGACAGGGGATACGAGCAGTACTTC. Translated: CASSERDRGYEQYF.

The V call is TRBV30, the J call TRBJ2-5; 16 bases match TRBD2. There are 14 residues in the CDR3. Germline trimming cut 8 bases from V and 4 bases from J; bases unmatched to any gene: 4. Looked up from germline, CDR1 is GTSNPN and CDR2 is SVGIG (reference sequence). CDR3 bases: TGTGCCGGGGGACTAGCGGGAGGGGGAGAGACCCAGTACTTC. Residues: CAGGLAGGGETQYF.

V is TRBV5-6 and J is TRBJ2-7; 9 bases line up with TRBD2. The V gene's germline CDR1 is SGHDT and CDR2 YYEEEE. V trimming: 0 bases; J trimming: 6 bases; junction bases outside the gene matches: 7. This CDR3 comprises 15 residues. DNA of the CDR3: TGTGCCAGCAGCTTGGTTGGCGGGGGGGCGCGCGAGCAGTACTTC. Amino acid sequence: CASSLVGGGAREQYF.

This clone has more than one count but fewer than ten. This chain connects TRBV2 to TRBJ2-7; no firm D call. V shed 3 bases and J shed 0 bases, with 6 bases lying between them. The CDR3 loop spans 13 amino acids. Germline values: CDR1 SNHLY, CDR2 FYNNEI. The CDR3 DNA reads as TGTGCCAGCAGTGAGGCACCCTCCTACGAGCAGTACTTC. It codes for CASSEAPSYEQYF. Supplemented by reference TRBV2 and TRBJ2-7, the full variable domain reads EPEVTQTPSHQVTQMGQEVILRCVPISNHLYFYWYRQILGQKVEFLVSFYNNEISEKSEIFDDQFSVERPDGSNFTLKIRSTKLEDSAMYFCASSEAPSYEQYFGPGTRLTVT.

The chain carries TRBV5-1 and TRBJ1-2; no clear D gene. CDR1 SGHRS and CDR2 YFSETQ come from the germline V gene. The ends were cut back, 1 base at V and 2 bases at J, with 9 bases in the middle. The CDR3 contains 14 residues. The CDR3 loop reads CASSLRTGNYGYTF. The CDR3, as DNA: TGCGCCAGCAGCTTGAGGACGGGAAACTATGGCTACACCTTC.

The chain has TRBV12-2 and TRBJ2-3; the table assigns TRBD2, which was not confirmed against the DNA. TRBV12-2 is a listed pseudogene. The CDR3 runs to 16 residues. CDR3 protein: CASRPRWRVCPDTQYF. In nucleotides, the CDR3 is TGTGCAAGTCGTCCGAGGTGGAGGGTGTGTCCAGATACGCAGTATTTT.

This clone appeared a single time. CDR3 protein: CASSVHRGMDTGELFF. The CDR3 DNA is TGTGCCAGCAGCGTCCACAGGGGCATGGACACCGGGGAGCTGTTTTTT. The chain has TRBV9 and TRBJ2-2; TRBD1 aligns across 7 bases. The trim removed 2 bases at V and 3 bases at J, leaving 7 bases unmatched. This CDR3 comprises 16 residues. Germline CDR1 is SGDLS and CDR2 is YYNGEE.

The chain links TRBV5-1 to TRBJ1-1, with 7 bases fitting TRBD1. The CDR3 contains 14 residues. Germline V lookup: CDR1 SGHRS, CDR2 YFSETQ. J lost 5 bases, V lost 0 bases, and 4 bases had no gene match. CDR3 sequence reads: CASSLAGTATEAFF. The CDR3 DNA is TGCGCCAGCAGCTTGGCCGGGACAGCGACTGAAGCTTTCTTT.

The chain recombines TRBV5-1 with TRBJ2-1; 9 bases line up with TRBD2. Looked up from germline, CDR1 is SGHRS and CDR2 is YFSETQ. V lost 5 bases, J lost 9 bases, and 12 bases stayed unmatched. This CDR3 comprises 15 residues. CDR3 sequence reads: CASRYLAGVRSEQFF. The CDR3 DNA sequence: TGCGCCAGCAGATATTTAGCGGGAGTTAGGAGTGAGCAGTTCTTC.